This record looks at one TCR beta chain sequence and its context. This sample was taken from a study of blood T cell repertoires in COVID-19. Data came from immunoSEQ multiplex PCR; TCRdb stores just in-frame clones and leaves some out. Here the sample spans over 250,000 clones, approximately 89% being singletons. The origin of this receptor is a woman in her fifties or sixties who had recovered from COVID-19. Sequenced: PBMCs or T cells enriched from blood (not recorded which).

CDR3 region: CASFAGREQYF. The CDR3, as DNA: TGTGCCAGCTTTGCGGGGAGGGAGCAGTACTTC. The genes are TRBV6-5 and TRBJ2-7; possible D gene TRBD2, 6 bases. Germline-derived CDR1 and CDR2 are MNHEY and SVGAGI. V was clipped by 8 bases and J by 7 bases, with 12 bases between them. The CDR3 loop spans 11 amino acids.